One sample yielded the 11 T cell receptor beta chains listed below, sequenced in a study of blood T cell repertoires in COVID-19. Clones were sequenced by immunoSEQ multiplex PCR, and TCRdb holds only the in-frame ones, with some missing. In the table there are roughly 250,000 clones, around 83% of which are singletons. The sequencing sample was made of peripheral blood. These receptor sequences come from a woman between 55 and 75 years old with active or convalescent COVID-19.

The rearrangement links TRBV25-1 to TRBJ1-4, with D unresolved. Germline CDR1 is MGHDK and CDR2 is SYGVNS. Trimming removed 3 bases at V and 6 bases at J, with 11 bases between. The CDR3 runs to 14 residues. The CDR3: CASSDGRADEKLFF. The CDR3 DNA follows: TGTGCCAGCAGTGACGGGAGGGCAGATGAAAAACTGTTTTTT.

The rearrangement links TRBV5-6 to TRBJ2-3; 7 bases agree with TRBD2. Looked up from germline, CDR1 is SGHDT and CDR2 is YYEEEE. V trimming: 1 base; J trimming: 0 bases; junction bases outside the gene matches: 8. The CDR3 loop spans 17 amino acids. Here the CDR3 reads CASSLIGLGGSTDTQYF. CDR3 nucleotide sequence: TGTGCCAGCAGCTTGATTGGACTAGGTGGGAGCACAGATACGCAGTATTTT.

The genes are TRBV11-2 and TRBJ1-4; TRBD1 aligns across 9 bases. The CDR3 is 16 residues long. Germline CDR1 and CDR2: SGHAT and FQNNGV. V dropped 5 bases and J dropped 10; count of bases not matched to a gene: 14. The DNA for the CDR3 is TGTGCCAGCAGCCTTACAGTGGACAGGGGTAATTCAAAACTGTTTTTT. Translation gives CASSLTVDRGNSKLFF.

The CDR3 region has the DNA TGCGCCAGCAGTGGTGGGGGGGACGCAACTAATGAAAAACTGTTTTTT. It encodes CASSGGGDATNEKLFF. The V call is TRBV10-2, the J call TRBJ1-4; TRBD1 is a possible D gene (5 bases). The CDR3 consists of 16 residues. Deletions cut 4 bases from V and 0 bases from J, with 12 bases between. Germline CDR1 WSHSY, CDR2 SAAADI.

The rearrangement uses TRBV18 and TRBJ1-6; D perhaps matches TRBD1 (6 bases). The germline CDR1 and CDR2 sequences are KGHSH and LQKENI. The CDR3 totals 15 residues. The ends were cut back, 8 bases at V and 5 bases at J, with 16 bases in the middle. The CDR3 bases are TGTGCCAGCCTCTTGACCCCAGGGGATAATTCACCCCTCCACTTT. It codes for CASLLTPGDNSPLHF.

This sequence joins TRBV3-1 (or the pseudogene TRBV3-2) and TRBJ1-2, with D tentatively TRBD1 (5 bases). This CDR3 has 14 amino acids. Germline V lookup: CDR1 LGHDT, CDR2 YNNKEL (reference sequence). V was shortened by 1 base and J by 4 bases, with 10 bases between the two germline ends. CDR3 nucleotides: TGTGCCAGCAGCCAAGCCTCAGGGTCCTATGGCTACACCTTC. This encodes CASSQASGSYGYTF.

The chain combines TRBV3-1 (or the pseudogene TRBV3-2) with TRBJ2-7; 13 bases are shared with TRBD2. Trimming took 4 bases from V and 6 from J; bases not matched to a gene: 6. The CDR3 loop spans 15 amino acids. Per germline, CDR1 LGHDT and CDR2 YNNKEL (reference sequence). CDR3 in amino acids: CASSPPGLAGSEQYF. Here the CDR3 DNA reads TGTGCCAGCAGCCCTCCGGGACTAGCGGGGTCCGAGCAGTACTTC.

The chain has TRBV4-1 and TRBJ1-1; possible D gene TRBD1, 5 bases. The CDR3 runs 18 residues. Germline CDR1 MGHRA, CDR2 YSYEKL. V was shortened by 0 bases and J by 5 bases, with 22 bases between the two germline ends. In DNA form, the CDR3 reads TGCGCCAGCAGCCAAGAGCCGTACGCGCGGGGGGAACGAACTGAAGCTTTCTTT. Residues: CASSQEPYARGERTEAFF.

This clone was counted once. The V call is TRBV30, the J call TRBJ1-2; D not resolved. This CDR3 region has 13 residues. Looked up from germline, CDR1 is GTSNPN and CDR2 is SVGIG (reference sequence). V dropped 4 bases and J dropped 9 bases, with 18 bases sitting between them. The CDR3 region is CAWTNFLGRSYTF. The CDR3 nucleotides read TGTGCCTGGACTAACTTCCTGGGGAGGAGCTACACCTTC.

This clone was seen a handful of times. The chain is built from TRBV5-5 and TRBJ2-4; no firm D call. Germline-derived CDR1 and CDR2 are SGHKS and YYEKEE (reference sequence). The CDR3 consists of 15 residues. Trimming took off 0 bases at V and 7 bases at J, with 14 bases between the two ends. The CDR3 is CASSLDALPSNIQYF. CDR3 DNA: TGTGCCAGCAGCTTGGACGCGCTACCTAGTAACATTCAGTACTTC.

The chain couples TRBV7-3 to TRBJ1-1; 7 nucleotides match TRBD1. The V gene end was trimmed by 5 bases and the J gene end by 3 bases; junction bases not matched to a gene: 6. The CDR3 runs 14 residues. Germline CDR1 reads SGHTA; CDR2 reads FQGTGA. This CDR3 reads CASSRQGTDTEAFF. CDR3 DNA: TGTGCCAGCAGCCGACAGGGAACTGACACTGAAGCTTTCTTT.